The T cell receptor (beta chain) described here comes from a study of CD8 T cells in ankylosing spondylitis. Whole-study results and caveats: Ankylosing spondylitis blood appeared to be characterized by a TCR beta motif of fewer than ten highly homologous variants.

Library preparation for TCR beta used quantitative 5'-RACE with molecular barcodes. TCRdb recomputed calls from the 5' RACE reads with MiXCR, one row per CDR3 protein. The data contain around 150,000 distinct CDR3 sequences, 30% to 35% of them singletons. Germline V gene lookup returns CDR1 DFQATT and CDR2 SNEGSKA (reference sequence). This CDR3 has 15 amino acids. The germline V and J ends were trimmed by 5 bases and 1 base, with 17 bases remaining between them. About this clonotype: Its antigen is not identified.

Specimen: synovial fluid, either unsorted or a sorted T cell fraction (not recorded which). This chain connects TRBV20-1 to TRBJ1-1; D ambiguous. The TCR sequence derives from a male donor with ankylosing spondylitis. CDR3 coding DNA: TGCAGTGCTCAGCACGCCGCGTCGGCGAACACTGAAGCTTTCTTT. Translated, it gives CSAQHAASANTEAFF.